In its sample, the clone carrying this T cell receptor (beta chain) was seen many times. The antigen is unknown. This specimen comes from a study of CD8 T cells in ankylosing spondylitis. Findings and caveats of the study: A TCR beta motif of about 8 highly homologous variants appeared characteristic of ankylosing spondylitis blood. It was reported that disease-linked clones were significantly enriched in matched ankylosing spondylitis synovial fluid.

For TCR beta, libraries came from quantitative 5'-RACE with molecular barcodes. TCRdb fed the 5' RACE reads into MiXCR, producing one record per CDR3 protein. The sample has under 250,000 distinct CDR3 sequences, more than 25% seen once. CDR1 and CDR2 (germline): SEHNR, FQNEAQ (reference sequence). The CDR3 contains 17 residues. Deletions cut 3 bases from V and 0 bases from J, with 12 bases between. Sample: blood, either unsorted or a sorted T cell fraction (not recorded which). The TCR was taken from a male donor with ankylosing spondylitis or in good health (not recorded which). The chain couples TRBV7-9 to TRBJ2-6, with no clear D. The CDR3 is CASSFWDLGSGANVLTF. Here the CDR3 DNA reads TGTGCCAGCAGCTTCTGGGATTTAGGCTCTGGGGCCAACGTCCTGACTTTC.